The 26 T cell receptor beta chains below were found in one sample sequenced in a study of cytomegalovirus exposure and HLA in healthy donors. Use of 60 Vbeta and 13 Jbeta primers characterized the PCR. TCRdb's copy holds only in-frame clones and misses some; the assay was immunoSEQ multiplex PCR. The data show about 120,000 clones, less than 65% seen once. Sequenced: PBMCs. These receptors came from a man in his forties in good health and CMV-seropositive.

The genes are TRBV4-2 and TRBJ2-1; 11 bases fit TRBD2. J gave up 7 bases and V 2 bases, and 7 bases lay outside the gene matches. Germline CDR1 reads LGHNA; CDR2 reads YNFKEQ. The CDR3 sequence is 16 residues long. In DNA, the CDR3 is TGTGCCAGCAGCCAATCTGGACTAGCGGGTGTGAATGAGCAGTTCTTC. Its translation is CASSQSGLAGVNEQFF.

The chain combines TRBV29-1 with TRBJ2-5; D ambiguous. Germline loops: CDR1 SQVTM, CDR2 ANQGSEA. The V gene lost 8 bases and the J gene lost 3 bases, with 19 bases spanning the gap. The CDR3 totals 14 residues. The CDR3 spells CSLTKNGEKETQYF. CDR3 in DNA: TGCAGCTTAACAAAAAACGGAGAAAAAGAGACCCAGTACTTC.

The gene calls are TRBV2 and TRBJ1-2, with TRBD1 matching over 8 bases. CDR1 is SNHLY and CDR2 is FYNNEI in the germline V gene. The ends lost 6 bases at V and 1 base at J; junction bases unmatched: 7. CDR3 length equals 15 residues. CDR3 sequence: CASRVRTGRNYGYTF. The DNA of the CDR3 is TGTGCCAGCAGAGTACGGACAGGGCGTAACTATGGCTACACCTTC.

The CDR3 DNA is TGTGCCAGCAGTGAAGGAGGGGGCTACACCTTC. Protein: CASSEGGGYTF. The chain uses TRBV6-1 and TRBJ1-2; D is ambiguous. The CDR3 runs to 11 residues. V was trimmed by 1 base and J by 8 bases, leaving 5 bases between them. CDR1 is MNHNS and CDR2 is SASEGT in the germline V gene.

The CDR3 bases are TGTGCCAGCAGTTACTCCAACGGGAGGGCCCACAATGAGCAGTTCTTC. Its translation: CASSYSNGRAHNEQFF. The V and J genes are TRBV6-5 and TRBJ2-1, with 8 positions matching TRBD2. V dropped 0 bases and J dropped 5; count of bases not matched to a gene: 6. Germline V gene sequence: CDR1 MNHEY, CDR2 SVGAGI. This CDR3 comprises 16 residues.

This clone was recorded once. This chain uses TRBV2 with TRBJ2-3, with a weak D call TRBD1 (6 bases). Germline values: CDR1 SNHLY, CDR2 FYNNEI. The V gene lost 8 bases and the J gene lost 5 bases, with 17 bases spanning the gap. This CDR3 is built from 14 residues. The CDR3 reads CASERDRRLDTQYF. CDR3 nucleotides: TGTGCCAGCGAACGCGACAGGCGGCTAGATACGCAGTATTTT.

This chain links TRBV6-5 with TRBJ1-2, with 11 bases matching TRBD1. Trimming at V came to 0 bases and at J to 4 bases, leaving 4 bases not matched to a gene. Looked up from germline, CDR1 is MNHEY and CDR2 is SVGAGI. The CDR3 sequence is 16 residues long. DNA for the CDR3: TGTGCCAGCAGTTACTCAGGACAGGGGGCTGGCTATGGCTACACCTTC. As protein: CASSYSGQGAGYGYTF.

The chain carries TRBV27 and TRBJ2-1, with D possibly TRBD1 on 6 matching bases. CDR1 and CDR2 (germline): MNHEY, SMNVEV (reference sequence). The CDR3 sequence is 14 residues long. V was pared by 6 bases and J by 5 bases, with 14 bases between. CDR3 in amino acids: CASSQRGTNNEQFF. Here the CDR3 DNA reads TGTGCCAGCAGCCAACGTGGGACAAACAATGAGCAGTTCTTC.

This rearrangement joins TRBV19 to TRBJ2-3, with a weak D call TRBD1 (6 bases). V shed 5 bases and J shed 0 bases, with 15 bases lying between them. CDR1 and CDR2 (germline): LNHDA, SQIVND (reference sequence). The CDR3 is 16 amino acids. CDR3 amino acids: CASSPHRQASTDTQYF. The CDR3 coding sequence is TGTGCCAGTAGTCCCCACCGACAGGCTAGCACAGATACGCAGTATTTT.

This clone was found a few times. The rearrangement uses TRBV5-1 and TRBJ2-5; 13 bases are shared with TRBD2. The V and J ends lost 4 bases and 4 bases, in that order; junction bases with no gene match: 4. CDR1 and CDR2 from the germline V gene are SGHRS and YFSETQ. This CDR3 region has 15 residues. CDR3: CASSPGTSGAETQYF. Written as DNA, the CDR3 is TGCGCCAGCAGCCCGGGGACTAGCGGGGCAGAGACCCAGTACTTC.

Only a few counts were recorded for this clone. One end of the junction does not line up with germline, which may come from a read error. The gene calls are TRBV7-8 and TRBJ2-1; 7 bases agree with TRBD2. Germline V lookup: CDR1 SGHVS, CDR2 FQNEAQ. The CDR3 has 16 amino acids. The CDR3 nucleotides are TGTGCCAGCAGCCTCTCGGGGACTACCTCCTCCAATGAGCAGTTCTTC. This gives the protein CASSLSGTTSSNEQFF.

This chain uses TRBV6-6 with TRBJ2-7, with 9 bases lining up with TRBD1. Looked up from germline, CDR1 is MNHNY and CDR2 is SVGAGI (reference sequence). Germline trimming cut 6 bases from V and 6 bases from J; bases unmatched to any gene: 9. This CDR3 is 14 amino acids long. The chain's CDR3 is CASRAGTGSTEQYF. In nucleotides, the CDR3 is TGTGCCAGCAGAGCCGGGACAGGGTCGACCGAGCAGTACTTC.

This sequence joins TRBV29-1 and TRBJ2-6; 7 bases align to TRBD1. Trimming cost V 6 bases and J 0 bases; bases outside gene matches: 17. Germline CDR1 reads SQVTM; CDR2 reads ANQGSEA. The CDR3 contains 19 residues. CDR3 protein: CSVHGDAGTAYSGANVLTF. CDR3 DNA: TGCAGCGTCCATGGGGACGCCGGGACAGCCTACTCTGGGGCCAACGTCCTGACTTTC.

The chain carries TRBV6-5 and TRBJ2-5, with TRBD2 matching over 11 bases. V shed 3 bases and J 5 bases; nucleotides not matched to a gene: 2. Per germline, CDR1 MNHEY and CDR2 SVGAGI. CDR3 size: 14 residues. The DNA for the CDR3 is TGTGCCAGCAGTTATAGCGGGGGGGCGGAGACCCAGTACTTC. Residues: CASSYSGGAETQYF.

The chain uses TRBV9 and TRBJ2-6, with 10 positions matching TRBD1. Germline CDR1 and CDR2: SGDLS and YYNGEE. This CDR3 has 18 amino acids. After removal of 5 bases from V and 0 bases from J, the junction contained 8 bases not matched to a gene. The CDR3, as DNA: TGTGCCAGCAGTGAGACAGGGGGCTCCAGCTCTGGGGCCAACGTCCTGACTTTC. It translates to CASSETGGSSSGANVLTF. The full variable domain, rest sourced from reference TRBV9 and TRBJ2-6, is DSGVTQTPKHLITATGQRVTLRCSPRSGDLSVYWYQQSLDQGLQFLIQYYNGEERAKGNILERFSAQQFPDLHSELNLSSLELGDSALYFCASSETGGSSSGANVLTFGAGSRLTVL.

The rearrangement links TRBV5-6 to TRBJ1-4; TRBD1 might be the D (5 bases). Germline CDR1 is SGHDT and CDR2 is YYEEEE. The V and J ends lost 6 bases and 8 bases respectively, with 17 bases between them. The CDR3 has 14 residues. Here the CDR3 DNA reads TGTGCCAGCACCGCAGGAAGACGGGGGGAAAAACTGTTTTTT. As protein: CASTAGRRGEKLFF.

Points on this clone: This sample includes further DNA sequences coding for the same CDR3. The V gene is TRBV19, the J gene TRBJ1-3; weak D call: TRBD1 (6 bases). The germline V gene encodes CDR1 LNHDA and CDR2 SQIVND (reference sequence). There are 14 residues in the CDR3. Trimming cost V 6 bases and J 2 bases, with 11 bases left between them. As DNA, the CDR3 is TGTGCCAGTAGCCTTGGACAGACTGGAAACACCATATATTTT. As protein: CASSLGQTGNTIYF.

DNA of the CDR3: TGTGCCAGCAGTTACTCGGGACAGGGGCCCGGGTTTGGAGCTTTCTTT. Translation gives CASSYSGQGPGFGAFF. The gene calls are TRBV6-5 and TRBJ1-1, with 10 bases lining up with TRBD1. The germline V gene has CDR1 MNHEY and CDR2 SVGAGI. The CDR3 contains 16 residues. V lost 0 bases to trimming and J lost 10 bases; unmatched junction nucleotides: 11.

This clone has just a few counts. The rearrangement joins TRBV6-6 to TRBJ2-7; 8 positions agree with TRBD1. Germline V gives CDR1 MNHNY, CDR2 SVGAGI (reference sequence). After removal of 7 bases from V and 2 bases from J, the junction contained 7 bases not matched to a gene. The CDR3 spans 14 residues. DNA for the CDR3: TGTGCCAGCATCGACAGGGGCCGCGCCTACGAGCAGTACTTC. This translates into CASIDRGRAYEQYF.

This chain uses TRBV6-5 with TRBJ1-2; maybe TRBD1 (6 bases). The CDR3 covers 14 residues. Trimming stripped 3 bases from V and 8 bases from J, with 16 bases between. CDR1 is MNHEY, CDR2 SVGAGI, per germline. CDR3 sequence: CASSYSGESGGYTF. CDR3 DNA sequence: TGTGCCAGCAGTTATTCAGGGGAGTCAGGAGGCTACACCTTC.

This clone was observed once. V is TRBV2 and J is TRBJ1-5; D call uncertain. The CDR3 extends over 14 amino acids. Trimming cost V 2 bases and J 5 bases, with 10 bases left between them. CDR1 SNHLY and CDR2 FYNNEI come from the germline V gene. Written as DNA, the CDR3 is TGTGCCAGCAGTGAAAGCGCCGAGGATCAGCCCCAGCATTTT. Protein product: CASSESAEDQPQHF.

The chain uses TRBV2 and TRBJ2-7; TRBD1 matches 10 bases. In germline, CDR1 is SNHLY, CDR2 FYNNEI. Trimming took 8 bases from V and 3 from J; bases not matched to a gene: 4. The CDR3 is 13 amino acids. This CDR3 is CASGGTGVYEQYF. The CDR3 DNA is TGTGCCAGCGGGGGGACAGGGGTCTACGAGCAGTACTTC.

This clone has just a few counts. V and J are TRBV7-9 and TRBJ1-1; the D gene is possibly TRBD1 (6 bases). CDR1 and CDR2 (germline): SEHNR, FQNEAQ (reference sequence). Trimming removed 6 bases from V and 10 bases from J, with 21 bases in between. The CDR3 consists of 14 residues. Here the CDR3 reads CASSITGLGNGAFF. CDR3 in DNA: TGTGCCAGCAGTATCACAGGGTTGGGCAACGGAGCTTTCTTT.

This rearrangement joins TRBV18 to TRBJ2-5; D is ambiguous. V gave up 4 bases and J gave up 3 bases, with 6 bases separating them. Germline loops: CDR1 KGHSH, CDR2 LQKENI. This CDR3 region has 12 residues. The DNA for the CDR3 is TGTGCCAGCTCACGGCAAGAAGAGACCCAGTACTTC. Its protein is CASSRQEETQYF.

This clone was seen once. The V call is TRBV19, the J call TRBJ2-2; 7 positions agree with TRBD1. CDR1 and CDR2 (germline): LNHDA, SQIVND (reference sequence). The CDR3 sequence is 16 residues long. With 2 bases clipped from V and 7 bases from J, the junction kept 10 bases outside the gene matches. The CDR3 bases are TGTGCCAGTAGTATAAGGCAACAGGGGATGGGCGGGGAGCTGTTTTTT. This sequence encodes CASSIRQQGMGGELFF.

This clone was observed once. The chain joins TRBV11-2 to TRBJ1-1; 7 bases align to TRBD1. Per germline, CDR1 SGHAT and CDR2 FQNNGV. CDR3 length: 17 amino acids. V shed 1 base and J 0 bases; nucleotides not matched to a gene: 8. For the CDR3, the DNA is TGTGCCAGCAGCTTAGTGACAGGGATTATCATGAACACTGAAGCTTTCTTT. Translation gives CASSLVTGIIMNTEAFF. Full variable domain (outside the CDR3, taken from reference TRBV11-2 and TRBJ1-1): EAGVAQSPRYKIIEKRQSVAFWCNPISGHATLYWYQQILGQGPKLLIQFQNNGVVDDSQLPKDRFSAERLKGVDSTLKIQPAKLEDSAVYLCASSLVTGIIMNTEAFFGQGTRLTVV.